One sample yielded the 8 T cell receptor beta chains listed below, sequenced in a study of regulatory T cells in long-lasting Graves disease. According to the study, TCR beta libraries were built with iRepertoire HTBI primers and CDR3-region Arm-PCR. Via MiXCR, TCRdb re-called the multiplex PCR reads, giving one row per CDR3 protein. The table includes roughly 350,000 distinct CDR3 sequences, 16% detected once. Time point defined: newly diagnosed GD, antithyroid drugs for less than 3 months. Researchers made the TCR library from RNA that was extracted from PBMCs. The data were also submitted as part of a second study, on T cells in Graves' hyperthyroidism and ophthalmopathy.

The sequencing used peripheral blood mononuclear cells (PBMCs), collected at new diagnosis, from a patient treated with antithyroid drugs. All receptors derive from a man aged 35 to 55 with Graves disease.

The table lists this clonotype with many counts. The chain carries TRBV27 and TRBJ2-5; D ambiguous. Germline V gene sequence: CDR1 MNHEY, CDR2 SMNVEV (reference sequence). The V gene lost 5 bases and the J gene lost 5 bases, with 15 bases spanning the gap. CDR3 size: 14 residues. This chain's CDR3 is CASSRISRQETQYF. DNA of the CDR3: TGTGCCAGCAGTCGAATTAGCAGGCAGGAGACCCAGTACTTC.

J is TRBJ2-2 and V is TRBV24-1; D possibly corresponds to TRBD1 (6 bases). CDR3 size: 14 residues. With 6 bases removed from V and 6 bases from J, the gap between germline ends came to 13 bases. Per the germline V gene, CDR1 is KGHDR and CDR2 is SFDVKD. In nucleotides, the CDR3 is TGTGCCACCAGTTATGACAGGCCCCCCGGGGAGCTGTTTTTT. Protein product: CATSYDRPPGELFF.

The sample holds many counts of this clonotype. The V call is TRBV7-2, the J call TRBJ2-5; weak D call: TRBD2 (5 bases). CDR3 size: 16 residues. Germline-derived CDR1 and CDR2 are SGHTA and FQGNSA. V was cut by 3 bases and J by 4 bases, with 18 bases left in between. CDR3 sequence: CASSLLGWGEIETQYF. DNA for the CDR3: TGTGCCAGCAGCTTGCTAGGTTGGGGAGAGATAGAGACCCAGTACTTC.

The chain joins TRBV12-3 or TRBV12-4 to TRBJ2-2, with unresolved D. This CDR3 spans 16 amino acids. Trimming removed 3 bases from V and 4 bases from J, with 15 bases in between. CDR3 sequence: CASSLIATKGTGELFF. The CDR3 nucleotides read TGTGCCAGCAGTTTGATCGCGACAAAAGGCACCGGGGAGCTGTTTTTT.

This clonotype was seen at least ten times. CDR3 sequence: CASRRGSFVEKLFF. The CDR3 DNA reads TGTGCCAGCAGGAGGGGCAGCTTTGTAGAAAAACTGTTTTTT. The V call is TRBV6-2 or TRBV6-3, the J call TRBJ1-4; D possibly corresponds to TRBD1 (5 bases). Germline CDR1 MNHEY, CDR2 SVGEGT. The length of the CDR3 is 14 residues. The V end lost 6 bases, the J end lost 8 bases, and 16 bases lay between the germline ends.

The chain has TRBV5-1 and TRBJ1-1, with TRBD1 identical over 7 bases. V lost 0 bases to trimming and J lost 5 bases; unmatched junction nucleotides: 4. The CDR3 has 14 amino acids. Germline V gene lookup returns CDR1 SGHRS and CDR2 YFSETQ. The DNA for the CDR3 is TGCGCCAGCAGCTTGGAAGGGGGCGGGACTGAAGCTTTCTTT. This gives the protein CASSLEGGGTEAFF. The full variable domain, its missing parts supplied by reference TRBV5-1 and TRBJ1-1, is KAGVTQTPRYLIKTRGQQVTLSCSPISGHRSVSWYQQTPGQGLQFLFEYFSETQRNKGNFPGRFSGRQFSNSRSEMNVSTLELGDSALYLCASSLEGGGTEAFFGQGTRLTVV.

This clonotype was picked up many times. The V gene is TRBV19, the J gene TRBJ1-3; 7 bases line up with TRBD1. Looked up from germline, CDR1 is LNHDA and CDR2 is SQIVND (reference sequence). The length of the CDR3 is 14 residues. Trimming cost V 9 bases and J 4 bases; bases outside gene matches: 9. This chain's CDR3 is CASSAGTVGNTIYF. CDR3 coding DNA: TGTGCCAGCAGTGCCGGGACAGTAGGAAACACCATATATTTT.

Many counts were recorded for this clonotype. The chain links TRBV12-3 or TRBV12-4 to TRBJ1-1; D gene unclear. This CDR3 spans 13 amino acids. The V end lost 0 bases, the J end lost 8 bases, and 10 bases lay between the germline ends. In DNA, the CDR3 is TGTGCCAGCAGTTTAGCGAGGGCAGCAGAAGCTTTCTTT. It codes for CASSLARAAEAFF.